Each of the 24 T cell receptor beta chains below was sequenced from the same sample in a study of shared clonotypes between healthy human individuals. Assay: immunoSEQ multiplex PCR; the TCRdb copy retains only in-frame clones and omits some. The sample consists of roughly 570,000 clones, roughly 98% of them appearing once. It was CD45RO-negative cells, positively selected for CCR7, that made up naive CD8 cells, with terminally differentiated effector memory CD45RA+ cells excluded. Sequencing was carried out using naive CD8+ T cells sorted from blood. The receptors derive from a man between 25 and 39 years old in good health.

This rearrangement joins TRBV7-8 to TRBJ2-4, with D hard to call. Germline-derived CDR1 and CDR2 are SGHVS and FQNEAQ. The CDR3 consists of 14 residues. The germline V and J ends were trimmed by 0 bases and 3 bases, with 6 bases remaining between them. CDR3 amino acids: CASSLAFFKNIQYF. The CDR3 DNA reads TGTGCCAGCAGCTTAGCTTTCTTCAAAAACATTCAGTACTTC.

The V and J genes are TRBV29-1 and TRBJ2-1, with D perhaps matching TRBD2 (6 bases). With 2 bases removed from V and 2 bases from J, the gap between germline ends came to 13 bases. The CDR3 sequence is 15 residues long. Germline V gene sequence: CDR1 SQVTM, CDR2 ANQGSEA. This chain's CDR3 is CSVELWEEAYNEQFF. The CDR3 nucleotides are TGCAGCGTTGAATTGTGGGAGGAGGCCTACAATGAGCAGTTCTTC.

This sequence joins TRBV2 and TRBJ2-1; 11 positions agree with TRBD1. V lost 6 bases, J lost 2 bases, and 3 bases stayed unmatched. This CDR3 has 15 amino acids. CDR1 and CDR2 from the germline V gene are SNHLY and FYNNEI. Here the CDR3 DNA reads TGTGCCAGCAGCTCGGGACAGGGGGCCTACAATGAGCAGTTCTTC. This encodes CASSSGQGAYNEQFF.

V and J are TRBV4-2 and TRBJ2-7; 8 bases align to TRBD2. The CDR3 loop spans 15 amino acids. Looked up from germline, CDR1 is LGHNA and CDR2 is YNFKEQ. V shed 4 bases, J shed 0 bases, and the junction held 5 bases outside the gene matches. The CDR3 DNA is TGTGCCAGCAGCCCATTAGCGGGGAGCTCCTACGAGCAGTACTTC. Its protein product is CASSPLAGSSYEQYF.

The chain carries TRBV7-8 and TRBJ2-1; D not resolved. V lost 5 bases and J lost 1, with 15 bases in between. Germline-derived CDR1 and CDR2 are SGHVS and FQNEAQ. The CDR3 contains 16 residues. This CDR3 reads CASSPWSQKSYNEQFF. As DNA, the CDR3 is TGTGCCAGCAGCCCTTGGTCACAGAAATCCTACAATGAGCAGTTCTTC.

This clone was recorded only once. V is TRBV28 and J is TRBJ1-5; D call uncertain. This CDR3 has 13 amino acids. Germline CDR1 MDHEN, CDR2 SYDVKM. The V gene lost 3 bases and the J gene lost 1 base, with 4 bases spanning the gap. Here the CDR3 DNA reads TGTGCCAGCAGTTTCCGCAGCAATCAGCCCCAGCATTTT. Translated, it gives CASSFRSNQPQHF.

In its sample, this clone was seen a few times. The chain has TRBV29-1 and TRBJ1-5, with D tentatively TRBD1 (6 bases). Between the trimmed V and J ends, which lost 4 bases and 8 bases, there was a span of 15 bases. Germline lookup yields CDR1 SQVTM and CDR2 ANQGSEA. The CDR3 sequence is 13 residues long. The CDR3 DNA is TGCAGCGTTGTGAAGGGGGAGGAAAAGCCCCAGCATTTT. Amino acids: CSVVKGEEKPQHF.

The chain recombines TRBV7-9 with TRBJ2-7; the D gene is possibly TRBD2 (6 bases). This CDR3 has 15 residues. The V gene's germline CDR1 is SEHNR and CDR2 FQNEAQ (reference sequence). Trimming shortened V by 7 bases and J by 0 bases, and 16 bases separated the two germline ends. CDR3 sequence reads: CASKPISGFSYEQYF. In nucleotides, the CDR3 is TGTGCCAGCAAGCCAATTAGCGGCTTCTCCTACGAGCAGTACTTC.

A single count supports this clone. The V call is TRBV2, the J call TRBJ2-3, with 7 positions matching TRBD1. J lost 2 bases, V lost 8 bases, and 7 bases had no gene match. Germline V gene data show CDR1 as SNHLY and CDR2 as FYNNEI. The CDR3 spans 14 residues. The CDR3 protein is CASPARGPTDTQYF. Written as DNA, the CDR3 is TGTGCCAGCCCAGCGAGGGGGCCCACAGATACGCAGTATTTT.

The sample holds one count of this clone. V gene TRBV25-1 combines with J gene TRBJ2-1; D remains unclear. This CDR3 contains 16 residues. V gave up 0 bases and J gave up 1 base, with 10 bases separating them. Germline loops: CDR1 MGHDK, CDR2 SYGVNS. CDR3 DNA: TGTGCCAGCAGTGAATATAATAGTTTGTCCTACAATGAGCAGTTCTTC. Protein: CASSEYNSLSYNEQFF.

J is TRBJ2-1 and V is TRBV5-6; 11 bases align to TRBD2. The CDR3 length is 15 residues. The V gene's germline CDR1 is SGHDT and CDR2 YYEEEE. After removal of 6 bases from V and 8 bases from J, the junction contained 10 bases not matched to a gene. CDR3 amino acids: CASTPAIAGGDEQFF. The CDR3 region has the DNA TGTGCCAGCACTCCCGCGATAGCGGGAGGGGATGAGCAGTTCTTC.

The chain uses TRBV2 and TRBJ2-3; 7 positions match TRBD2. V shed 4 bases, J shed 0 bases, and the junction held 13 bases outside the gene matches. CDR3 length: 18 residues. Germline assignment: CDR1 SNHLY and CDR2 FYNNEI. CDR3: CASSALSGKATSTDTQYF. The CDR3 coding sequence is TGTGCCAGCAGTGCTTTGAGCGGGAAAGCCACAAGCACAGATACGCAGTATTTT. The variable domain in full, with the rest retrieved from reference TRBV2 and TRBJ2-3, is EPEVTQTPSHQVTQMGQEVILRCVPISNHLYFYWYRQILGQKVEFLVSFYNNEISEKSEIFDDQFSVERPDGSNFTLKIRSTKLEDSAMYFCASSALSGKATSTDTQYFGPGTRLTVL.

Note on this clone: In the same sample, other DNA sequences code for this CDR3. The chain links TRBV6-5 to TRBJ2-1; D unclear. V was cut by 5 bases and J by 8 bases, with 7 bases left in between. The CDR3 is 11 amino acids. Germline CDR1 MNHEY, CDR2 SVGAGI. CDR3 in amino acids: CASSLLDEQFF. CDR3 nucleotide sequence: TGTGCCAGCAGTCTTCTCGATGAGCAGTTCTTC.

This sequence joins TRBV27 and TRBJ2-7, with a tentative D call TRBD2 (6 bases). Looked up from germline, CDR1 is MNHEY and CDR2 is SMNVEV (reference sequence). The CDR3 contains 14 residues. V was pared by 4 bases and J by 0 bases, with 10 bases between. The CDR3 sequence: CASSYLSGSYEQYF. Written as DNA, the CDR3 is TGTGCCAGCAGTTACCTTAGCGGCTCCTACGAGCAGTACTTC.

The genes are TRBV4-1 and TRBJ2-7; 9 bases fit TRBD1. Germline V CDR1 and CDR2: MGHRA, YSYEKL. The CDR3 is 16 residues long. The junction had 7 bases not matched to a gene; V was cut back by 3 bases and J by 1 base. The CDR3 nucleotides are TGCGCCAGCAGCCAGGAGGACAGGGGCCCTTCCTACGAGCAGTACTTC. It yields the protein CASSQEDRGPSYEQYF.

The rearrangement links TRBV5-5 to TRBJ2-7; D unresolved. In germline, CDR1 is SGHKS, CDR2 YYEKEE (reference sequence). Trimming removed 1 base from V and 0 bases from J, with 2 bases in between. This CDR3 has 12 residues. As DNA, the CDR3 is TGTGCCAGCAGCTTGAACTCCTACGAGCAGTACTTC. Translating gives CASSLNSYEQYF.

On this clone itself: This same CDR3 is encoded by further DNA sequences in the sample. This rearrangement joins TRBV27 to TRBJ2-3; 9 nucleotides align to TRBD1. There are 13 residues in the CDR3. The germline gives CDR1 MNHEY, CDR2 SMNVEV (reference sequence). Losses at the gene ends were 3 bases for V and 5 bases for J; bases not matched to a gene: 0. The DNA of the CDR3 is TGTGCCAGCAGTTTGGACAGGGGAGATACGCAGTATTTT. This codes for CASSLDRGDTQYF.

The chain employs TRBV11-2 and TRBJ2-5; D is ambiguous. There are 14 residues in the CDR3. Germline V CDR1 and CDR2: SGHAT, FQNNGV. The V end lost 5 bases, the J end lost 0 bases, and 10 bases lay between the germline ends. The CDR3 here is CASSELRNQETQYF. CDR3 coding DNA: TGTGCCAGCAGCGAGCTACGGAACCAAGAGACCCAGTACTTC.

This rearrangement joins TRBV20-1 to TRBJ2-2; D unresolved. Trimming took 2 bases from V and 6 from J, leaving 4 bases between them. CDR1 DFQATT and CDR2 SNEGSKA come from the germline V gene (reference sequence). The CDR3 is made up of 11 amino acids. The CDR3 reads CSARLSGELFF. Written as DNA, the CDR3 is TGCAGTGCTAGATTGTCCGGGGAGCTGTTTTTT.

This chain uses TRBV28 with TRBJ1-2, with 8 bases matching TRBD1. The CDR3 length is 13 residues. The V segment lost 10 bases and the J segment 1 base; nucleotides outside the gene matches: 5. CDR1 and CDR2 (germline): MDHEN, SYDVKM. As DNA, the CDR3 is TGTGCCACCCGGACAGGGAGTAACTATGGCTACACCTTC. It is translated as CATRTGSNYGYTF.

The V and J genes are TRBV7-8 and TRBJ2-7; D unresolved. The CDR3 length is 14 residues. With 2 bases removed from V and 3 bases from J, the gap between germline ends came to 11 bases. Germline CDR1 is SGHVS and CDR2 is FQNEAQ. DNA for the CDR3: TGTGCCAGCAGCTTAAGCAGTGGGGTCTACGAGCAGTACTTC. Protein product: CASSLSSGVYEQYF.

This chain links TRBV5-6 with TRBJ2-1, with 8 bases identical to TRBD2. This CDR3 comprises 15 residues. V shed 6 bases and J 10 bases; nucleotides not matched to a gene: 15. Per germline, CDR1 SGHDT and CDR2 YYEEEE. CDR3 residues: CASIHSGSGEGEQFF. The CDR3 nucleotides read TGTGCCAGCATCCACTCGGGTAGCGGGGAAGGGGAGCAGTTCTTC.

The genes are TRBV29-1 and TRBJ2-7; D is undetermined. CDR3 size: 13 residues. V was pared by 0 bases and J by 2 bases, with 8 bases between. Germline V gene sequence: CDR1 SQVTM, CDR2 ANQGSEA. The CDR3 sequence: CSVEEDPTYEQYF. The CDR3 DNA sequence: TGCAGCGTTGAAGAGGACCCTACCTACGAGCAGTACTTC.

This clone was detected once. The rearrangement uses TRBV5-4 and TRBJ2-1; D is undetermined. CDR1 is SGHNT and CDR2 is YYREEE in the germline V gene (reference sequence). V lost 0 bases and J lost 6, with 4 bases in between. This CDR3 has 12 amino acids. CDR3: CASSLVPNEQFF. The CDR3, as DNA: TGTGCCAGCAGCTTGGTGCCCAATGAGCAGTTCTTC. The whole variable domain, remainder taken from reference TRBV5-4 and TRBJ2-1, is ETGVTQSPTHLIKTRGQQVTLRCSSQSGHNTVSWYQQALGQGPQFIFQYYREEENGRGNFPPRFSGLQFPNYSSELNVNALELDDSALYLCASSLVPNEQFFGPGTRLTVL.